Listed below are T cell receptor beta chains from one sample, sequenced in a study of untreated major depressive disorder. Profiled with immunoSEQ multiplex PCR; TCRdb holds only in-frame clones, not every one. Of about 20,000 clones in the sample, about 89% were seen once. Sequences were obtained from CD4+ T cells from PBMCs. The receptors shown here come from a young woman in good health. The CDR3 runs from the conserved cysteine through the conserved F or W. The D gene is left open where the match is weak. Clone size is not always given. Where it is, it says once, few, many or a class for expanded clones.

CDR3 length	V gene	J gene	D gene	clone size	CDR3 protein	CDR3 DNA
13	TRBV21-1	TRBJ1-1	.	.	CASGRWENTEAFF	TGTGCCAGCGGCCGTTGGGAGAACACTGAAGCTTTCTTT
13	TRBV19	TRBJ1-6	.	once	CASKGRFDSPLHF	TGTGCCAGTAAAGGGAGGTTTGACTCACCCCTCCACTTT
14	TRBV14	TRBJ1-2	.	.	CASSQESSWYGYTF	TGTGCCAGCAGCCAAGAATCATCCTGGTATGGCTACACCTTC
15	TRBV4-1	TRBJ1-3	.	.	CASSQAGLTGNTIYF	TGCGCCAGCAGCCAAGCAGGGCTGACTGGAAACACCATATATTTT
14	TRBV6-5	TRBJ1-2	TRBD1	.	CASRTVRTGAGYTF	TGTGCCAGCAGAACCGTCCGGACAGGGGCGGGCTACACCTTC
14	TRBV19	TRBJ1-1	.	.	CASSIPGRHTEAFF	TGTGCCAGTAGTATTCCAGGGCGGCACACTGAAGCTTTCTTT
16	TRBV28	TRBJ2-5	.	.	CASRLPSGTSGETQYF	TGTGCCAGCAGGCTCCCTTCTGGGACCTCAGGAGAGACCCAGTACTTC
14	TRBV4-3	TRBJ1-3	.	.	CASSQDFTGNTIYF	TGCGCCAGCAGCCAAGATTTTACTGGAAACACCATATATTTT
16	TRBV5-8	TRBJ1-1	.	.	CASSLPRQQMNTEAFF	TGTGCCAGCAGCTTGCCCAGACAACAGATGAACACTGAAGCTTTCTTT
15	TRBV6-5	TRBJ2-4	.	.	CASRPGPLAKNIQYF	TGTGCCAGCAGGCCAGGACCTCTAGCCAAAAACATTCAGTACTTC
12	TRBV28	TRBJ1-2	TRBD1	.	CASRAGGYGYTF	TGTGCCAGCAGGGCAGGGGGCTATGGCTACACCTTC